These T cell receptor beta chains were read from a single sample in a study of monozygotic twins with inflammatory bowel disease. Following a re-call of the 5' RACE reads, TCRdb has one entry per CDR3 protein and lacks DNA. This repertoire includes about 380,000 distinct CDR3 sequences. Sequencing was done on a sample of blood. These receptors were taken from a human donor with ulcerative colitis or Crohn's disease, or a healthy co-twin of an affected twin (not recorded which). Each CDR3 is given with its conserved first and last residue.

TRBV7-2	14	TRBJ2-5	CASSSDRAQETQYF
TRBV4-1	17	TRBJ1-1	CASSQTGTSVRVTEAFF
TRBV11-1	11	TRBJ2-7	CASSLHTEQYF
TRBV5-6	15	TRBJ2-7	CASSPARAGNYEQYF
TRBV12-5	18	TRBJ2-3	CASGLVRDGQGYTDTQYF
TRBV7-9	16	TRBJ2-2	CASSYRGGSGTGELFF
TRBV4-3	16	TRBJ2-7	CASSQGIAGASYEQYF
TRBV5-1	15	TRBJ1-6	CASSLADRENSPLHF
TRBV30	13	TRBJ1-1	CAWTVVLNTEAFF
TRBV5-1	15	TRBJ1-4	CASSRTGATNEKLFF
TRBV29-1	12	TRBJ2-3	CSVVPGGDTQYF
TRBV30	14	TRBJ2-7	CAWREAGDSYEQYF
TRBV20-1	13	TRBJ1-2	CSATTEEDYGYTF
TRBV7-2	14	TRBJ2-3	CASNLWGIRDTQYF
TRBV30	15	TRBJ2-3	CAWSVASGGTDTQYF
TRBV19	15	TRBJ1-1	CASRKVRGRATEAFF
TRBV20-1	13	TRBJ1-5	CSAPKNRAQPQHF
TRBV6-5	15	TRBJ1-6	CASSFRQGRNSPLHF
TRBV5-1	16	TRBJ1-3	CASSSTKTSGGNTIYF
TRBV3-1	13	TRBJ1-2	CASSQWGLYGYTF
TRBV6-5	15	TRBJ2-7	CASSYGGGHSYEQYF
TRBV6-5	13	TRBJ1-4	CASSYRSTGLLFF
TRBV5-1	15	TRBJ2-5	CASSGDTGIGETQYF
TRBV24-1	13	TRBJ2-7	CATSDASTYEQYF
TRBV7-3	14	TRBJ2-1	CASSFSGGASEQFF
TRBV11-2	16	TRBJ2-1	CASSPRGQGAIDEQFF
TRBV5-1	15	TRBJ2-1	CASTRQQESYNEQFF
TRBV7-3	18	TRBJ2-3	CASSLDGLAGGHTDTQYF
TRBV5-1	15	TRBJ1-2	CASSLEAGAYYGYTF
TRBV7-2	13	TRBJ2-7	CASRLQGTYEQYF
TRBV4-1	21	TRBJ1-3	CASCPSFHRDRVINSGNTIYF